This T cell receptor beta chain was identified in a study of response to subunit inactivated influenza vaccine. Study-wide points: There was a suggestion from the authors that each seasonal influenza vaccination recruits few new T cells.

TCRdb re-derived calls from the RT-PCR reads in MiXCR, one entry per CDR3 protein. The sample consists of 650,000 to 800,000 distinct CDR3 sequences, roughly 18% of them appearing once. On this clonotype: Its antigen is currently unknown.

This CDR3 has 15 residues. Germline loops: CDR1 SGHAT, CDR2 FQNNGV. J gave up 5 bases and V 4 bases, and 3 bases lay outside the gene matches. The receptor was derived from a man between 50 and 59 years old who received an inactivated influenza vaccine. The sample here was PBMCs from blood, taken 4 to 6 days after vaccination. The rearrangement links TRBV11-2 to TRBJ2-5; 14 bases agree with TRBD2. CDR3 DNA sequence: TGTGCCAGCAGCTGGACTAGCGGGGGGCGGGAGACCCAGTACTTC. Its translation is CASSWTSGGRETQYF.